What follows is one T cell receptor (beta chain) and its context. Its antigen has not been determined. No per-base quality is available; no much larger clone lies one base away. Enrolling through a virtual design, the prospective study's participants ranged in age from roughly 18 to 95 years and lived across 24 United States geographic areas. To assign participants to cohorts, the prospective study relied on clinical history that participants themselves reported in a screening survey and a study questionnaire. Recovered participants in ImmuneRACE Cohort 3 were defined by two consecutive negative NP/OP PCR tests, clearance by a healthcare professional, or resolution of symptoms. Each participant in the prospective study had whole blood, serum and a nasopharyngeal or oropharyngeal swab collected by mobile phlebotomists. Prospective study participants could optionally give additional blood draws and questionnaires over an approximately 2-month period. Blood samples from the prospective study were shipped frozen or at room temperature prior to DNA extraction.

This specimen belongs to a study of blood T cell repertoires in COVID-19 (dated by TCRdb to the early 2020s). Concerning the study at large: Samples from collaborators originated in the United States, Italy and Spain and spanned both the acute and convalescent phases of COVID-19. The prospective study material was composed of cDNA or gDNA derived from T cells, B-cell-depleted T cells, or PBMCs. The dataset comprised deeply sampled blood TCRbeta repertoires from subjects exposed to, actively infected with, or recovered from COVID-19. The repertoires were released in a freely available public database meant as a resource for research on the immune response to SARS-CoV-2. Samples were obtained from the ongoing ImmuneRACE study (first 160 participants) and from 1,200 or so subjects provided by 6 global collaborators. A de-identified subject ID, COVID-19 status, age in years and sex were almost always included in the sample metadata. HLA class I and class II types, where available, came from metadata supplied by the sample provider rather than from assay-based typing.

The immunoSEQ Assay, a bias-controlled multiplex PCR, was used to amplify TCRbeta CDR3 regions from genomic DNA. In the source study's methods: The number of nucleated cells in each sample was estimated from the amplification of reference gene primers within the assay. To quantify the absolute abundance of each unique TCRbeta CDR3 rearrangement, sequence reads were collapsed and filtered. For each sample, productive Simpson clonality was calculated as the square root of Simpson's diversity index across productive rearrangements. TCRdb re-hosts the immuneACCESS table, in-frame sequences only. Its copies lack some clones; in the studies checked, an unresolved V gene accounts for under half of them, and the cause for the rest is not known. From that table come the V and J calls and clone size; the DNA was used to work out D and trimming. For this sample there are 150,000 to 200,000 clones; less than 90% appear just once. About 4.4% of the sample is in the top ten clones.

The germline V gene (reference sequence) provides CDR1 PRHDT and CDR2 FYEKMQ. From the cysteine up to the phenylalanine, the CDR3 has a length of 14 residues. The only DNA kept is the CDR3, 42 bases in frame from the first base. V loses 1 base, J loses 5 bases, and the germline ends lie 11 bases apart. On the study overall, not on this receptor specifically: How much clinical and demographic metadata was included differed by source and by participant, and the metadata was provided uncurated.

The chain joins TRBV13 to TRBJ2-5; the D gene is perhaps TRBD2, from 6 matching bases. The sample comprised PBMCs or T cells enriched from blood (not recorded which). The receptor comes from a woman aged 45-65 years who had recovered from COVID-19. The DNA sequence follows: TGTGCCAGCAGCTTAGTTGGGACTGGGGAGACCCAGTACTTC. The resulting protein is CASSLVGTGETQYF.